This T cell receptor beta chain emerged from a study of siplizumab effects on memory and regulatory T cells. Study results and limitations: A major contribution to the alloresponse seemed to be made by naive T cells, which seemed more diverse than memory cells. With siplizumab, cumulative frequency of CD4+ memory-derived alloreactive sequences dropped significantly. About 75-95% of proliferating CD4+ or CD8+ clones had no assignable naive or memory phenotype.

Per individual sample, about 10^5 TCR templates were assayed. Sequencing used immunoSEQ multiplex PCR; TCRdb keeps in-frame clones, though not all of them. The table includes around 110,000 clones, approximately 94% detected once. Concerning this clone: Its antigen remains unidentified.

The CDR3 consists of 14 residues. V was shortened by 7 bases and J by 0 bases, with 12 bases between the two germline ends. Germline V gives CDR1 MNHEY, CDR2 SVGAGI. The chain uses TRBV6-5 and TRBJ1-2, with TRBD1 as a possible D gene (6 bases). The sequencing sample was made of non-Treg CD4+ T cells sorted from blood. The origin of this receptor is a human donor in good health. The CDR3 DNA reads as TGTGCCAGCACCAAGGGGGTGACTAACTATGGCTACACCTTC. Protein sequence: CASTKGVTNYGYTF.